This passage covers 14 T cell receptor beta chains from one sample sequenced in a study of long-term antiretroviral therapy in people with HIV (dated 2022 in TCRdb). Sequencing of the TRB variable region was done with the immunoSEQ hsTCRB v3.0 assay at survey level resolution. TCRdb mirrors the immuneACCESS table, restricted to in-frame sequences. Some clones are absent from its copies; in checked studies, under half trace to an unresolved V gene, and the reason for the others is unknown. The sample table lists more than 15,000 clones, 65% to 80% of them with a count of one. Of the sample, roughly a tenth falls within the top ten clones. This specimen was unsorted PBMCs, taken 0.5 years before starting antiretroviral therapy. The receptors stem from a man aged 18-30 years with HIV.

The chain has TRBV2 and TRBJ1-1; tentatively, D is TRBD1 (6 bases). V lost 6 bases to trimming and J lost 4 bases, with 15 bases between them. CDR3 length: 14 amino acids. CDR1 is SNHLY and CDR2 is FYNNEI in the germline V gene. The CDR3 coding sequence is TGTGCCAGCAGAGGGACACCGAGAGGCACTGAAGCTTTCTTT. Amino acid sequence: CASRGTPRGTEAFF.

This chain connects TRBV11-2 to TRBJ2-7; weak D call: TRBD1 (6 bases). Germline V lookup: CDR1 SGHAT, CDR2 FQNNGV. V was trimmed by 1 base and J by 2 bases, leaving 12 bases between them. The CDR3 spans 15 residues. CDR3 sequence reads: CASSLVRQGTYEQYF. CDR3 sequence (DNA): TGTGCCAGCAGCTTAGTGCGGCAGGGGACCTACGAGCAGTACTTC.

The V and J genes are TRBV5-1 and TRBJ2-2; D assignment may be TRBD1 or TRBD2 (5 bases each). The CDR3 totals 14 residues. V lost 4 bases and J 3 bases, leaving 10 bases between the germline ends. Germline V lookup: CDR1 SGHRS, CDR2 YFSETQ. CDR3 DNA sequence: TGCGCCAGCAGCGTGGGGGTTGACACCGGGGAGCTGTTTTTT. It is translated as CASSVGVDTGELFF.

This chain uses TRBV6-5 with TRBJ1-5, with TRBD1 matching 10 bases. The germline V gene has CDR1 MNHEY and CDR2 SVGAGI. The CDR3 spans 14 residues. With V trimmed by 5 bases and J by 7 bases, 5 bases remained unmatched. CDR3 DNA sequence: TGTGCCAGCAGTGCGACAGGGGGCGGGCAGCCCCAGCATTTT. Encoded protein: CASSATGGGQPQHF.

The chain carries TRBV13 and TRBJ2-7; TRBD2 agrees at 9 bases. Trimming removed 1 base from V and 3 bases from J; junction bases left unmatched: 4. The CDR3 covers 15 residues. Germline V CDR1 and CDR2: PRHDT, FYEKMQ (reference sequence). CDR3 amino acids: CASSLDETSGYEQYF. In nucleotides, the CDR3 is TGTGCCAGCAGCTTAGATGAGACTAGCGGCTACGAGCAGTACTTC.

The CDR3 DNA reads as TGTGCTAGTGGGGGGGGGACTAACTATGGCTACACCTTC. This sequence encodes CASGGGTNYGYTF. This chain connects TRBV12-5 to TRBJ1-2; a weak D match, TRBD1 (5 bases). CDR3 length: 13 amino acids. V was shortened by 6 bases and J by 0 bases, with 8 bases between the two germline ends. Germline CDR1 is LGHNT and CDR2 is FRNRAP.

This clone showed up just a few times. CDR3 protein: CASSLRTSVGLTGELFF. The DNA of the CDR3 is TGCGCCAGCAGCTTGCGGACTAGCGTGGGTCTCACCGGGGAGCTGTTTTTT. The rearrangement uses TRBV5-1 and TRBJ2-2; 9 bases match TRBD2. The length of the CDR3 is 17 residues. Trimming cost V 1 base and J 4 bases; bases outside gene matches: 8. Germline CDR1 reads SGHRS; CDR2 reads YFSETQ. The full variable domain, in which reference TRBV5-1 and TRBJ2-2 provide the parts outside the CDR3, is KAGVTQTPRYLIKTRGQQVTLSCSPISGHRSVSWYQQTPGQGLQFLFEYFSETQRNKGNFPGRFSGRQFSNSRSEMNVSTLELGDSALYLCASSLRTSVGLTGELFFGEGSRLTVL.

The chain employs TRBV27 and TRBJ2-1; possibly TRBD1 or TRBD2 for D (6 bases each). The CDR3 totals 15 residues. The V and J ends lost 8 bases and 3 bases respectively, with 17 bases between them. CDR1 is MNHEY, CDR2 SMNVEV, per germline (reference sequence). This CDR3 reads CASSPGAAHYNEQFF. Here the CDR3 DNA reads TGTGCCAGCTCACCGGGGGCTGCACACTACAATGAGCAGTTCTTC.

This clone was picked up a small number of times. The CDR3 loop reads CASSPRTDVTEAFF. In DNA, the CDR3 is TGTGCCAGTAGTCCCAGGACGGACGTCACTGAAGCTTTCTTT. This chain connects TRBV19 to TRBJ1-1, with D hard to call. The CDR3 spans 14 residues. Trimming pared 5 bases from V and 4 bases from J, leaving 14 bases between. Germline V gene data show CDR1 as LNHDA and CDR2 as SQIVND (reference sequence).

The V call is TRBV5-1, the J call TRBJ1-1; 12 bases are a match to TRBD1. Trimming took 1 base from V and 3 from J; bases not matched to a gene: 10. From germline, CDR1 is SGHRS and CDR2 YFSETQ. This CDR3 has 18 amino acids. CDR3 sequence (DNA): TGCGCCAGCAGCTTGAAGTCTTCCGGGACAGGGGGCGACACTGAAGCTTTCTTT. It encodes CASSLKSSGTGGDTEAFF.

V and J are TRBV27 and TRBJ1-5; 10 bases match TRBD1. V lost 3 bases and J lost 6; bases outside the gene matches: 11. Germline CDR1 is MNHEY and CDR2 is SMNVEV (reference sequence). This CDR3 has 17 amino acids. The CDR3 here is CASSFAPGQGNGQPQHF. CDR3 nucleotides: TGTGCCAGCAGTTTCGCGCCGGGACAGGGGAATGGTCAGCCCCAGCATTTT.

The chain recombines TRBV19 with TRBJ2-1, with TRBD2 matching 8 bases. The germline V gene has CDR1 LNHDA and CDR2 SQIVND (reference sequence). V gave up 3 bases and J gave up 0 bases; unmatched junction bases: 4. This CDR3 comprises 16 residues. CDR3 DNA sequence: TGTGCCAGTAGTATGACCACTAGCGGCTCCTACAATGAGCAGTTCTTC. Translation: CASSMTTSGSYNEQFF.

The rearrangement uses TRBV6-4 and TRBJ2-1, with a tentative D call TRBD1 (5 bases). The CDR3 totals 14 residues. The germline V gene encodes CDR1 MRHNA and CDR2 SNTAGT. The V end lost 0 bases, the J end lost 6 bases, and 9 bases lay between the germline ends. The CDR3, as DNA: TGTGCCAGCAGTGACTCCCAGGGCGGCAATGAGCAGTTCTTC. Residues: CASSDSQGGNEQFF.

The rearrangement joins TRBV29-1 to TRBJ2-2, with unresolved D. This CDR3 contains 12 residues. V lost 5 bases and J lost 3, with 7 bases in between. Germline V gives CDR1 SQVTM, CDR2 ANQGSEA. CDR3 coding DNA: TGCAGCGTTTACGGCTACACCGGGGAGCTGTTTTTT. Translation: CSVYGYTGELFF.